The 31 T cell receptor beta chains reported below all come from one sample, sequenced in a study of OX40 agonist ivuxolimab in advanced cancers. Libraries were prepared by immunoSEQ multiplex PCR; TCRdb keeps only in-frame clonotypes and omits some of them. This table has around 36,000 clones, about 82% appearing once. The source was CD4+ or CD8+ T cells sorted from blood, collected in a trial of the OX40 agonist ivuxolimab. The origin of the receptors is an adult with an advanced solid tumor such as melanoma, head and neck, liver or kidney cancer.

The chain carries TRBV11-1 and TRBJ1-2; no clear D. The germline V gene encodes CDR1 SGHAT and CDR2 FQDESV (reference sequence). The germline V and J ends were trimmed by 4 bases and 6 bases, with 12 bases remaining between them. This CDR3 contains 13 residues. Here the CDR3 reads CASSSTLANGYTF. Here the CDR3 DNA reads TGTGCCAGCAGCTCAACATTGGCGAATGGCTACACCTTC. The entire variable domain, with the rest obtained from reference TRBV11-1 and TRBJ1-2, is as follows: EAEVAQSPRYKITEKSQAVAFWCDPISGHATLYWYRQILGQGPELLVQFQDESVVDDSQLPKDRFSAERLKGVDSTLKIQPAELGDSAMYLCASSSTLANGYTFGSGTRLTVV.

The CDR3 DNA sequence: TGTGCCAGCAGCATCGGGACAGGGAATAGCAATCAGCCCCAGCATTTT. Amino acid sequence: CASSIGTGNSNQPQHF. The gene calls are TRBV7-8 and TRBJ1-5; 9 bases line up with TRBD1. CDR3 length: 16 amino acids. The germline CDR1 and CDR2 sequences are SGHVS and FQNEAQ. The junction had 5 bases not matched to a gene; V was cut back by 5 bases and J by 0 bases.

Of note for this clone: The same CDR3 is also encoded by other DNA sequences in this sample. This sequence joins TRBV7-9 and TRBJ2-6; no firm D call. Germline V gives CDR1 SEHNR, CDR2 FQNEAQ (reference sequence). V dropped 0 bases and J dropped 1 base, with 4 bases sitting between them. The CDR3 has 15 amino acids. The CDR3 region has the DNA TGTGCCAGCAGCTTAGCGGGTTCTGGGGCCAACGTCCTGACTTTC. It codes for CASSLAGSGANVLTF. Filled out from reference TRBV7-9 and TRBJ2-6, the complete variable domain reads DTGVSQNPRHKITKRGQNVTFRCDPISEHNRLYWYRQTLGQGPEFLTYFQNEAQLEKSRLLSDRFSAERPKGSFSTLEIQRTEQGDSAMYLCASSLAGSGANVLTFGAGSRLTVL.

This sequence joins TRBV30 and TRBJ1-1; TRBD1 matches 9 bases. The length of the CDR3 is 15 residues. Germline V gives CDR1 GTSNPN, CDR2 SVGIG (reference sequence). V was pared by 4 bases and J by 5 bases, with 11 bases of the junction left unmatched. This CDR3 is CAWTKDTGGWTEAFF. The CDR3 coding sequence is TGTGCCTGGACAAAAGATACAGGGGGCTGGACTGAAGCTTTCTTT.

The gene calls are TRBV30 and TRBJ1-5, with D possibly being TRBD1 (5 bases). The CDR3 is 14 residues long. V was cut by 3 bases and J by 6 bases, with 15 bases left in between. In germline, CDR1 is GTSNPN, CDR2 SVGIG (reference sequence). Here the CDR3 DNA reads TGTGCCTGGAGAAGCCCGGGGGTGGGTCAGCCCCAGCATTTT. Translating gives CAWRSPGVGQPQHF.

V usage is TRBV6-6 and J usage is TRBJ2-2, with D possibly being TRBD2 (6 bases). V was clipped by 4 bases and J by 7 bases, with 19 bases between them. This CDR3 is 16 amino acids long. Per germline, CDR1 MNHNY and CDR2 SVGAGI (reference sequence). The CDR3 DNA is TGTGCCAGCAGTTTGACGGGAGAAGGGTCGGGCGGGGAGCTGTTTTTT. Amino acids: CASSLTGEGSGGELFF.

This clone was counted a single time. This chain connects TRBV6-5 to TRBJ1-6; the D is unclear. Germline V gene sequence: CDR1 MNHEY, CDR2 SVGAGI. V lost 2 bases and J 9 bases, leaving 11 bases between the germline ends. The CDR3 contains 14 residues. The CDR3 DNA sequence: TGTGCCAGCAGTTACGAAAAGGGAACTTCACCCCTCCACTTT. It translates to CASSYEKGTSPLHF.

V is TRBV19 and J is TRBJ2-1; TRBD2 matches 7 bases. The CDR3 loop spans 17 amino acids. The trim removed 3 bases at V and 3 bases at J, leaving 11 bases unmatched. Germline values: CDR1 LNHDA, CDR2 SQIVND (reference sequence). For the CDR3, the DNA is TGTGCCAGTAGTATTACGGCGGGAGATAACTTCTACAATGAGCAGTTCTTC. Translating it yields CASSITAGDNFYNEQFF.

This chain joins TRBV2 and TRBJ1-2; D perhaps matches TRBD1 (5 bases). The CDR3 consists of 17 residues. Germline V gene data show CDR1 as SNHLY and CDR2 as FYNNEI. Trimming shortened V by 3 bases and J by 3 bases, and 20 bases separated the two germline ends. CDR3 DNA sequence: TGTGCCAGCAGTGAGAGGGGCGCGGCGGCCATGGACTATGGCTACACCTTC. Translation: CASSERGAAAMDYGYTF.

The rearrangement uses TRBV9 and TRBJ1-4; 10 nucleotides align to TRBD1. The germline gives CDR1 SGDLS, CDR2 YYNGEE. Trimming cost V 0 bases and J 3 bases; bases outside gene matches: 2. This CDR3 has 16 amino acids. DNA of the CDR3: TGTGCCAGCAGCGTAGGCGGACAGGGGGCTAATGAAAAACTGTTTTTT. Encoded protein: CASSVGGQGANEKLFF.

This clone was seen a few times. The V call is TRBV11-3, the J call TRBJ2-1; 8 nucleotides match TRBD2. The CDR3 sequence is 15 residues long. Germline CDR1 reads SGHNT; CDR2 reads YENEEA. The junction had 6 bases not matched to a gene; V was cut back by 5 bases and J by 3 bases. The CDR3 nucleotides read TGTGCCAGCAGCCCCACTAGCGGCCTCTACAATGAGCAGTTCTTC. Protein sequence: CASSPTSGLYNEQFF.

The chain couples TRBV7-6 to TRBJ1-1; D call uncertain. Trimming pared 3 bases from V and 1 base from J, leaving 0 bases between. CDR1 SGHVS and CDR2 FNYEAQ come from the germline V gene. CDR3 length: 11 amino acids. CDR3 protein: CASSLNTEAFF. CDR3 nucleotides: TGTGCCAGCAGCTTGAACACTGAAGCTTTCTTT.

This chain connects TRBV9 to TRBJ1-1, with 9 bases identical to TRBD1. V lost 2 bases, J lost 4 bases, and 6 bases stayed unmatched. The CDR3 runs 15 residues. Germline V gives CDR1 SGDLS, CDR2 YYNGEE. The CDR3 coding sequence is TGTGCCAGCAGCGTGGGACAGGGATTTGGCACTGAAGCTTTCTTT. Encoded protein: CASSVGQGFGTEAFF. Full variable domain (outside the CDR3, taken from reference TRBV9 and TRBJ1-1): DSGVTQTPKHLITATGQRVTLRCSPRSGDLSVYWYQQSLDQGLQFLIQYYNGEERAKGNILERFSAQQFPDLHSELNLSSLELGDSALYFCASSVGQGFGTEAFFGQGTRLTVV.

V is TRBV4-2 and J is TRBJ1-1, with D perhaps matching TRBD1 (5 bases). This CDR3 is built from 15 residues. With 0 bases removed from V and 1 base from J, the gap between germline ends came to 9 bases. The germline V gene encodes CDR1 LGHNA and CDR2 YNFKEQ. The CDR3, as DNA: TGTGCCAGCAGCCAAGATCCTGGGGGGAACACTGAAGCTTTCTTT. This encodes CASSQDPGGNTEAFF.

The CDR3 nucleotides read TGCGCCAGCAGCCAAGGATCCAACACCGGGGAGCTGTTTTTT. Translated: CASSQGSNTGELFF. This sequence joins TRBV4-1 and TRBJ2-2; D is unresolved. This CDR3 has 14 amino acids. Germline V lookup: CDR1 MGHRA, CDR2 YSYEKL. V lost 1 base and J lost 2, with 5 bases in between.

This rearrangement joins TRBV2 to TRBJ2-7; 11 nucleotides line up with TRBD1. Germline lookup yields CDR1 SNHLY and CDR2 FYNNEI. With 6 bases clipped from V and 1 base from J, the junction kept 5 bases outside the gene matches. This CDR3 is 15 amino acids long. CDR3 nucleotide sequence: TGTGCCAGCAGCATAGGACAGGGGGCTTCCTACGAGCAGTACTTC. Amino acid sequence: CASSIGQGASYEQYF.

The V and J genes are TRBV7-6 and TRBJ1-3; maybe TRBD1 (6 bases). Germline loops: CDR1 SGHVS, CDR2 FNYEAQ. The V end lost 5 bases, the J end lost 2 bases, and 22 bases lay between the germline ends. This CDR3 comprises 18 residues. The CDR3 loop is CASSGLQGPRAAGNTIYF. The CDR3 DNA sequence: TGTGCCAGCAGCGGACTACAGGGACCCCGAGCGGCTGGAAACACCATATATTTT.

CDR3 sequence (DNA): TGTGCCAGCAGCCCGACGGTGGGCTCCTACAATGAGCAGTTCTTC. Protein product: CASSPTVGSYNEQFF. The chain carries TRBV11-2 and TRBJ2-1; D ambiguous. V was pared by 5 bases and J by 0 bases, with 11 bases between. Germline lookup yields CDR1 SGHAT and CDR2 FQNNGV. The CDR3 totals 15 residues. Full variable domain (missing parts from reference TRBV11-2 and TRBJ2-1): EAGVAQSPRYKIIEKRQSVAFWCNPISGHATLYWYQQILGQGPKLLIQFQNNGVVDDSQLPKDRFSAERLKGVDSTLKIQPAKLEDSAVYLCASSPTVGSYNEQFFGPGTRLTVL.

The chain is built from TRBV4-1 and TRBJ1-5, with a possible D match to TRBD1 (5 bases). Trimming cost V 4 bases and J 5 bases, with 15 bases left between them. The germline gives CDR1 MGHRA, CDR2 YSYEKL. This CDR3 comprises 15 residues. CDR3: CASSPIDSRHQPQHF. As DNA, the CDR3 is TGCGCCAGCAGCCCCATCGACAGTAGACATCAGCCCCAGCATTTT.

This chain joins TRBV6-1 and TRBJ2-7, with TRBD1 identical over 11 bases. J was trimmed by 3 bases and V by 2 bases; bases with no gene match: 6. Germline V CDR1 and CDR2: MNHNS, SASEGT. This CDR3 spans 16 amino acids. The CDR3 is CASSELPGQGVYEQYF. CDR3 coding DNA: TGTGCCAGCAGTGAATTGCCGGGACAGGGGGTCTACGAGCAGTACTTC.

The chain employs TRBV5-1 and TRBJ2-7; possible D gene TRBD2, 5 bases. The length of the CDR3 is 14 residues. The V and J ends lost 4 bases and 3 bases respectively, with 14 bases between them. Germline CDR1 is SGHRS and CDR2 is YFSETQ. The DNA of the CDR3 is TGCGCCAGCAGCAAGTTCTTGGAGGACTACGAGCAGTACTTC. It codes for CASSKFLEDYEQYF.

The chain has TRBV29-1 and TRBJ2-1; D is possibly TRBD2 (6 bases). Germline V gene data show CDR1 as SQVTM and CDR2 as ANQGSEA. The V end lost 7 bases, the J end lost 6 bases, and 13 bases lay between the germline ends. CDR3 length: 12 residues. The CDR3 spells CSGEVLGNEQFF. The CDR3 coding sequence is TGCAGCGGGGAGGTTCTGGGCAATGAGCAGTTCTTC.

Written as DNA, the CDR3 is TGTGCCAGCAGTAGCGGGGGGGGCACAGATACGCAGTATTTT. Its translation: CASSSGGGTDTQYF. The chain carries TRBV6-4 and TRBJ2-3; 10 nucleotides align to TRBD2. The trim removed 5 bases at V and 1 base at J, leaving 0 bases unmatched. Germline V gene sequence: CDR1 MRHNA, CDR2 SNTAGT. The CDR3 consists of 14 residues.

This clone was found a few times. This chain links TRBV7-9 with TRBJ2-3; 11 bases agree with TRBD2. The V segment lost 11 bases and the J segment 2 bases; nucleotides outside the gene matches: 12. Germline CDR1 and CDR2: SEHNR and FQNEAQ (reference sequence). The CDR3 is 16 residues long. For the CDR3, the DNA is TGTGCCGGGGCGCTAGCGGGGGGTCTAATCACAGATACGCAGTATTTT. It codes for CAGALAGGLITDTQYF.

The chain employs TRBV27 and TRBJ2-1; TRBD2 agrees at 9 bases. CDR1 and CDR2 from the germline V gene are MNHEY and SMNVEV (reference sequence). Losses at the gene ends were 8 bases for V and 3 bases for J; bases not matched to a gene: 11. CDR3 length equals 16 residues. The CDR3 loop reads CASSLGAGGVYNEQFF. In DNA, the CDR3 is TGTGCCAGCTCCCTGGGGGCGGGAGGGGTCTACAATGAGCAGTTCTTC.

This chain joins TRBV7-8 and TRBJ2-7, with a weak D call TRBD2 (5 bases). Germline CDR1 SGHVS, CDR2 FQNEAQ. Trimming removed 0 bases from V and 2 bases from J, with 5 bases in between. The CDR3 loop spans 13 amino acids. The CDR3 reads CASSLAGAYEQYF. In DNA, the CDR3 is TGTGCCAGCAGCTTAGCGGGAGCCTACGAGCAGTACTTC.

The genes are TRBV19 and TRBJ1-5, with D unclear. V lost 3 bases, J lost 0 bases, and 9 bases lay in between. Germline V gene data show CDR1 as LNHDA and CDR2 as SQIVND (reference sequence). The length of the CDR3 is 15 residues. The chain's CDR3 is CASSITGLSNQPQHF. Written as DNA, the CDR3 is TGTGCCAGTAGTATCACCGGGCTTAGCAATCAGCCCCAGCATTTT.

This clone showed up just once. The CDR3 DNA sequence: TGTGCCAGCAGCCAAACCCTGGGTTGGAGGGAGACCCAGTACTTC. Protein sequence: CASSQTLGWRETQYF. The J gene is TRBJ2-5, the V gene TRBV7-9; possibly TRBD2 for D (5 bases). V was shortened by 5 bases and J by 5 bases, with 18 bases between the two germline ends. The CDR3 has 15 amino acids. Germline V gene lookup returns CDR1 SEHNR and CDR2 FQNEAQ (reference sequence).

This chain joins TRBV5-4 and TRBJ1-2; D call uncertain. Germline CDR1 SGHNT, CDR2 YYREEE (reference sequence). Trimming stripped 2 bases from V and 3 bases from J, with 11 bases between. CDR3 size: 14 residues. CDR3 amino acids: CASSFPGQYYGYTF. CDR3 bases: TGTGCCAGCAGCTTCCCGGGTCAGTACTATGGCTACACCTTC.

The rearrangement links TRBV5-6 to TRBJ2-1; no reliable D call. V shed 3 bases and J shed 4 bases, with 11 bases lying between them. From germline, CDR1 is SGHDT and CDR2 YYEEEE. This CDR3 spans 14 amino acids. The CDR3 region is CASSSPGGYNEQFF. The DNA of the CDR3 is TGTGCCAGCAGCTCGCCGGGTGGATACAATGAGCAGTTCTTC.

The genes are TRBV10-1 and TRBJ2-3; 8 bases are a match to TRBD2. Germline lookup yields CDR1 WNHNN and CDR2 SYGVQD (reference sequence). The V and J ends lost 4 bases and 5 bases, in that order; junction bases with no gene match: 5. This CDR3 has 14 residues. As DNA, the CDR3 is TGCGCCAGCAGTGGGACTAGCTTAGGAGATACGCAGTATTTT. It codes for CASSGTSLGDTQYF.